Shown below are 21 T cell receptor beta chains from a single sample sequenced in a study of cytomegalovirus exposure and HLA in healthy donors (dated by TCRdb to about 2017). Library creation used the immunoSEQ multiplex PCR assay. TCRdb retrieved this table from immuneACCESS and kept in-frame rearrangements only. Not all clones are present; in checked studies, unresolved V genes account for under half, and no reason is known for the remainder. Recorded for this sample are 150,000 to 200,000 clones; 85% of them occurred a single time. The ten most abundant clones make up approximately 15% of the sample. The sample comprised PBMCs. These receptors came from a man in his late teens or twenties in good health and CMV-seropositive.

The chain recombines TRBV7-2 with TRBJ1-2; D is uncertain. The CDR3 has 15 residues. The V end was cut by 2 bases, the J end by 8 bases, with 18 bases between. Germline CDR1 reads SGHTA; CDR2 reads FQGNSA. The CDR3 DNA reads as TGTGCCAGCAGCTTATCTATCGAGGCAATCTTGGGCTACACCTTC. Its protein is CASSLSIEAILGYTF.

V usage is TRBV28 and J usage is TRBJ1-1; D uncertain. The CDR3 loop spans 13 amino acids. Germline-derived CDR1 and CDR2 are MDHEN and SYDVKM. V lost 5 bases and J lost 4, with 11 bases in between. CDR3 in amino acids: CASSQPGRTEAFF. In nucleotides, the CDR3 is TGTGCCAGCAGTCAACCAGGCCGCACTGAAGCTTTCTTT.

Note on this clone: In the same sample, other DNA sequences code for this CDR3. The chain recombines TRBV9 with TRBJ1-2; D not certain. The V end lost 0 bases, the J end lost 3 bases, and 9 bases lay between the germline ends. The germline V gene has CDR1 SGDLS and CDR2 YYNGEE. CDR3 length: 14 residues. The CDR3 reads CASSVGGGDYGYTF. The DNA of the CDR3 is TGTGCCAGCAGCGTAGGTGGCGGGGACTATGGCTACACCTTC.

This clone was observed a single time. The gene calls are TRBV11-2 and TRBJ1-1; D is perhaps TRBD1 (5 bases). The CDR3 length is 13 residues. V gave up 5 bases and J gave up 0 bases, with 7 bases separating them. Germline-derived CDR1 and CDR2 are SGHAT and FQNNGV. CDR3 sequence reads: CASSVQVNTEAFF. CDR3 coding DNA: TGTGCCAGCAGCGTACAGGTGAACACTGAAGCTTTCTTT.

V is TRBV28 and J is TRBJ2-5; perhaps TRBD1 as D (8 bases). CDR1 is MDHEN and CDR2 is SYDVKM in the germline V gene. The length of the CDR3 is 14 residues. V dropped 4 bases and J dropped 7 bases, with 16 bases sitting between them. The CDR3 sequence is CASSSTGGEVTQYF. The CDR3 DNA reads TGTGCCAGCAGTTCTACAGGGGGGGAAGTGACCCAGTACTTC.

The rearrangement joins TRBV6-1 to TRBJ2-4; 8 nucleotides line up with TRBD1. Looked up from germline, CDR1 is MNHNS and CDR2 is SASEGT. V gave up 5 bases and J gave up 7 bases; unmatched junction bases: 10. The CDR3 loop spans 15 amino acids. CDR3 amino acids: CASSFWTGIVNIQYF. The CDR3 DNA follows: TGTGCCAGCAGTTTCTGGACAGGGATTGTTAACATTCAGTACTTC.

The chain links TRBV28 to TRBJ2-5; 7 nucleotides match TRBD2. V shed 5 bases, J shed 2 bases, and the junction held 11 bases outside the gene matches. The CDR3 has 16 residues. Per the germline V gene, CDR1 is MDHEN and CDR2 is SYDVKM. CDR3 bases: TGTGCCAGCAGTCCCACCGGACTAGGACTACAAGAGACCCAGTACTTC. Translation: CASSPTGLGLQETQYF.

The CDR3 DNA is TGTGCCAGCAGCTTGGGCCGGGGGGCATACTTCTCCTACGAGCAGTACTTC. Its protein is CASSLGRGAYFSYEQYF. This chain uses TRBV13 with TRBJ2-7; weak D call: TRBD2 (7 bases). This CDR3 spans 17 amino acids. The V end was cut by 3 bases, the J end by 0 bases, with 18 bases between. The germline V gene encodes CDR1 PRHDT and CDR2 FYEKMQ (reference sequence).

CDR3 in DNA: TGTGCCAGCAGCTTAGACGGGACTAGCGGGGGGGTTACGCAGTATTTT. Amino acids: CASSLDGTSGGVTQYF. The rearrangement uses TRBV7-3 and TRBJ2-3; 16 bases are a match to TRBD2. V gave up 2 bases and J gave up 8 bases; unmatched junction bases: 4. Germline V gene data show CDR1 as SGHTA and CDR2 as FQGTGA. This CDR3 contains 16 residues.

The table lists this clone with a count of one. The chain employs TRBV7-9 and TRBJ1-4, with 7 bases identical to TRBD1. V was clipped by 5 bases and J by 5 bases; unmatched bases: 8. The CDR3 sequence is 15 residues long. CDR1 is SEHNR, CDR2 FQNEAQ, per germline (reference sequence). The CDR3 spells CASSPRDRMNEKLFF. In DNA, the CDR3 is TGTGCCAGCAGCCCCCGGGACAGAATGAATGAAAAACTGTTTTTT. The whole variable domain, filled in from reference TRBV7-9 and TRBJ1-4, reads DTGVSQNPRHKITKRGQNVTFRCDPISEHNRLYWYRQTLGQGPEFLTYFQNEAQLEKSRLLSDRFSAERPKGSFSTLEIQRTEQGDSAMYLCASSPRDRMNEKLFFGSGTQLSVL.

The chain is built from TRBV27 and TRBJ2-4; TRBD1 aligns across 9 bases. The V segment lost 3 bases and the J segment 3 bases; nucleotides outside the gene matches: 9. CDR3 size: 17 residues. The germline CDR1 and CDR2 sequences are MNHEY and SMNVEV (reference sequence). The DNA of the CDR3 is TGTGCCAGCAGTTTTCTCGGACAGGGGTCTGGCAAAAACATTCAGTACTTC. Translated: CASSFLGQGSGKNIQYF.

The chain uses TRBV11-2 and TRBJ2-7; TRBD2 is a possible D gene (6 bases). The CDR3 is 14 residues long. The ends were cut back, 2 bases at V and 1 base at J, with 9 bases in the middle. CDR1 is SGHAT, CDR2 FQNNGV, per germline. The CDR3 DNA reads as TGTGCCAGCAGCTTATCGGAGGGATCCTACGAGCAGTACTTC. Amino acids: CASSLSEGSYEQYF.

The chain couples TRBV5-1 to TRBJ2-5; TRBD2 agrees at 10 bases. Germline-derived CDR1 and CDR2 are SGHRS and YFSETQ. The CDR3 is made up of 15 amino acids. The trim removed 4 bases at V and 5 bases at J, leaving 8 bases unmatched. Written as DNA, the CDR3 is TGCGCCAGCAGCCCGAGCGGGAGGGCCGAGGAGACCCAGTACTTC. This encodes CASSPSGRAEETQYF.

The chain carries TRBV6-5 and TRBJ2-1; 9 bases are a match to TRBD1. The CDR3 has 15 amino acids. Germline trimming cut 5 bases from V and 1 base from J; bases unmatched to any gene: 3. The V gene's germline CDR1 is MNHEY and CDR2 SVGAGI. The CDR3 sequence is CASSIQGASYNEQFF. CDR3 nucleotides: TGTGCCAGCAGTATACAGGGGGCATCCTACAATGAGCAGTTCTTC.

This clone appeared a single time. The genes are TRBV7-3 and TRBJ2-1; a weak D match, TRBD2 (5 bases). V was pared by 5 bases and J by 5 bases, with 19 bases between. Germline-derived CDR1 and CDR2 are SGHTA and FQGTGA. The CDR3 extends over 16 amino acids. CDR3 protein: CASSPNPQDLDNEQFF. In nucleotides, the CDR3 is TGTGCCAGCAGCCCTAACCCCCAGGACTTGGACAATGAGCAGTTCTTC.

In its sample, this clone was seen once. V usage is TRBV4-1 and J usage is TRBJ1-4, with D uncertain. Germline assignment: CDR1 MGHRA and CDR2 YSYEKL. Trimming removed 4 bases at V and 0 bases at J, with 3 bases between. This CDR3 contains 13 residues. The CDR3 nucleotides read TGCGCCAGCAGCCGCGCAACTAATGAAAAACTGTTTTTT. This sequence encodes CASSRATNEKLFF.

The V and J genes are TRBV28 and TRBJ1-1, with D possibly TRBD1 on 6 matching bases. The CDR3 totals 13 residues. Germline CDR1 MDHEN, CDR2 SYDVKM. V was pared by 6 bases and J by 1 base, with 9 bases between. The CDR3 nucleotides are TGTGCCAGCAGGAACAGGGAGAACACTGAAGCTTTCTTT. Translation gives CASRNRENTEAFF. Full variable domain (rest looked up from reference TRBV28 and TRBJ1-1): DVKVTQSSRYLVKRTGEKVFLECVQDMDHENMFWYRQDPGLGLRLIYFSYDVKMKEKGDIPEGYSVSREKKERFSLILESASTNQTSMYLCASRNRENTEAFFGQGTRLTVV.

CDR3: CASSVATRTDTQYF. CDR3 bases: TGTGCCAGCAGCGTAGCGACTCGCACAGATACGCAGTATTTT. This chain joins TRBV9 and TRBJ2-3, with D unresolved. The CDR3 has 14 residues. Trimming removed 0 bases at V and 1 base at J, with 6 bases between. Germline assignment: CDR1 SGDLS and CDR2 YYNGEE.

Regarding this clone: At one boundary the junction diverges from the germline segment, which might be a read error. The chain links TRBV30 to TRBJ2-7; 7 positions match TRBD2. This CDR3 is 14 amino acids long. Germline lookup yields CDR1 GTSNPN and CDR2 SVGIG (reference sequence). CDR3 region: CAWSAGLAGYEQCF. CDR3 nucleotide sequence: TGTGCCTGGAGTGCTGGATTAGCGGGCTACGAGCAGTGCTTC.

The chain recombines TRBV5-4 with TRBJ1-6; D unresolved. Looked up from germline, CDR1 is SGHNT and CDR2 is YYREEE (reference sequence). V shed 0 bases and J shed 7 bases, with 5 bases lying between them. CDR3 length equals 13 residues. CDR3 coding DNA: TGTGCCAGCAGCTTGGGGCAGAATTCACCCCTCCACTTT. It yields the protein CASSLGQNSPLHF.

Written as DNA, the CDR3 is TGTGCCAGCACTAGTCTAGTCTCCTACGAGCAGTACTTC. Its translation: CASTSLVSYEQYF. The chain links TRBV2 to TRBJ2-7, with D unresolved. V lost 7 bases to trimming and J lost 0 bases, with 10 bases between them. CDR3 length: 13 residues. Germline-derived CDR1 and CDR2 are SNHLY and FYNNEI.